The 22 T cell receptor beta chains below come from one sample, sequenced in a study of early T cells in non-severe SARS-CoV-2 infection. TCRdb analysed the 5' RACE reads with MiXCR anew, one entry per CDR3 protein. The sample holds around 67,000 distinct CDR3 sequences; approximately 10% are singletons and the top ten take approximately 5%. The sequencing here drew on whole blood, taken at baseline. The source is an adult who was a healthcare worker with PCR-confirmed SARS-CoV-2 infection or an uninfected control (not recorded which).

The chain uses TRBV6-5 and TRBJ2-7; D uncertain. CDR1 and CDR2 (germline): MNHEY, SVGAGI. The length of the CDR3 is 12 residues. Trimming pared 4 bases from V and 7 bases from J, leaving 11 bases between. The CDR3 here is CASSSFLGEQYF. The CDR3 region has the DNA TGTGCCAGCAGTTCTTTTTTGGGGGAGCAGTACTTC.

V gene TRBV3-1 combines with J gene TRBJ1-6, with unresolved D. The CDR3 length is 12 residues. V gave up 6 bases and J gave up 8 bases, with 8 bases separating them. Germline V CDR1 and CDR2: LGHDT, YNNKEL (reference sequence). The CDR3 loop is CASRDWDSPLHF. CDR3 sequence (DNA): TGTGCCAGCAGAGATTGGGATTCACCCCTCCACTTT. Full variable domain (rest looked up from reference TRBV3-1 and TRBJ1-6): DTAVSQTPKYLVTQMGNDKSIKCEQNLGHDTMYWYKQDSKKFLKIMFSYNNKELIINETVPNRFSPKSPDKAHLNLHINSLELGDSAVYFCASRDWDSPLHFGNGTRLTVT.

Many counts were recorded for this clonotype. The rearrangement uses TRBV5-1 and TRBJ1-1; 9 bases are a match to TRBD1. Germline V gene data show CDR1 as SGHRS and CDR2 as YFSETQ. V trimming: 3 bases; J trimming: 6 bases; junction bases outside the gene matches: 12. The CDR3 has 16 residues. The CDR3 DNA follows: TGCGCCAGCAGCTCGGCCCACAGGGGGCGAAAAGCTGAAGCTTTCTTT. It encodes CASSSAHRGRKAEAFF.

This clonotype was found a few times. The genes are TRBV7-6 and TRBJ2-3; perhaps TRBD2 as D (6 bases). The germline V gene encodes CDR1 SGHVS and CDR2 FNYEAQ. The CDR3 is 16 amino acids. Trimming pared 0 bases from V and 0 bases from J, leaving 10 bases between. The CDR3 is CASSLAASVSTDTQYF. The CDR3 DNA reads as TGTGCCAGCAGCTTAGCGGCTAGCGTTAGCACAGATACGCAGTATTTT.

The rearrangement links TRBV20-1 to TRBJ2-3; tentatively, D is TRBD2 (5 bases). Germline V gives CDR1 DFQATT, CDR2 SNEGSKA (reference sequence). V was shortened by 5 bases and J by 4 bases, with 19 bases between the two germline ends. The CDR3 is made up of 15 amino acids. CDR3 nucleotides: TGCAGTGCTCCCCGGGAAGAGGGAAGTCCAGATACGCAGTATTTT. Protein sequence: CSAPREEGSPDTQYF.

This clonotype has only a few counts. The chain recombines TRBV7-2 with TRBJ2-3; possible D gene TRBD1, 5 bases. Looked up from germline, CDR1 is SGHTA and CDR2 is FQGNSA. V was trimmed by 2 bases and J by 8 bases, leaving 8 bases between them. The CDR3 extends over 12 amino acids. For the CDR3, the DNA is TGTGCCAGCAGCTTACGGCAGGGTACGCAGTATTTT. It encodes CASSLRQGTQYF.

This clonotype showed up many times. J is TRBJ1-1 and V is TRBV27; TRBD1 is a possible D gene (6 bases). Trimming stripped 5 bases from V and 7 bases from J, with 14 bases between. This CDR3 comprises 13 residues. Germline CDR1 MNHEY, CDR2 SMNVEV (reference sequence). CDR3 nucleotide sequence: TGTGCCAGCAGTGAGACAGGACCATATGAAGCTTTCTTT. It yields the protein CASSETGPYEAFF.

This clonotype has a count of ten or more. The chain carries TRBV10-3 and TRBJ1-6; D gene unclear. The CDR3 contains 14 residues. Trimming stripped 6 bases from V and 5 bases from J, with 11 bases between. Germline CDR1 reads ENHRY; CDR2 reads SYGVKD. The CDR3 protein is CAIRPTADNSPLHF. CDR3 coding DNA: TGTGCCATCAGACCCACAGCGGATAATTCACCCCTCCACTTT.

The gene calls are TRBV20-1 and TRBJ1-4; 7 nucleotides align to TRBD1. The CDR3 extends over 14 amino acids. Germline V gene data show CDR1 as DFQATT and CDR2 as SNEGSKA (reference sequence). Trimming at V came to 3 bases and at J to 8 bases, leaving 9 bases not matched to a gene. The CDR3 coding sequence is TGCAGTGCTAGTTTAGGGGGCCTTGACGAAAAACTGTTTTTT. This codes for CSASLGGLDEKLFF.

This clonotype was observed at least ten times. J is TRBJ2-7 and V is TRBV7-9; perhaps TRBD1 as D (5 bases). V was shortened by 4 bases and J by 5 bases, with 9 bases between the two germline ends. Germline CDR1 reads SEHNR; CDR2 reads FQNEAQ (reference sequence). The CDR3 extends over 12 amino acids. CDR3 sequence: CASSSDKNEQYF. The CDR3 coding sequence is TGTGCCAGCAGCTCGGACAAGAACGAGCAGTACTTC.

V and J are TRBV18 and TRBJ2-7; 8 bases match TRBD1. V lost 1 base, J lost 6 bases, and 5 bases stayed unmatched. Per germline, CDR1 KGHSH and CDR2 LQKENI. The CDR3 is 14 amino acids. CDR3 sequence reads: CASSPQGQGPEQYF. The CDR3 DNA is TGTGCCAGCTCACCACAAGGACAGGGACCCGAGCAGTACTTC.

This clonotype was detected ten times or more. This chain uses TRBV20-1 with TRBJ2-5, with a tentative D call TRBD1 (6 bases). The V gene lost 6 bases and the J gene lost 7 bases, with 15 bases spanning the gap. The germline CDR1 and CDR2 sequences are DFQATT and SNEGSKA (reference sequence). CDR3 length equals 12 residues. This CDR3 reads CSARTGWGTQYF. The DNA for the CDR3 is TGCAGTGCCAGAACAGGGTGGGGGACCCAGTACTTC.

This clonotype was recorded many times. In nucleotides, the CDR3 is TGCAGTGCTAGAGGGACAGGGGCAGCGGGGGAGCAGTACTTC. Its translation: CSARGTGAAGEQYF. This chain connects TRBV20-1 to TRBJ2-7, with 9 bases aligning to TRBD1. The CDR3 runs to 14 residues. V lost 1 base to trimming and J lost 7 bases; unmatched junction nucleotides: 8. Looked up from germline, CDR1 is DFQATT and CDR2 is SNEGSKA (reference sequence).

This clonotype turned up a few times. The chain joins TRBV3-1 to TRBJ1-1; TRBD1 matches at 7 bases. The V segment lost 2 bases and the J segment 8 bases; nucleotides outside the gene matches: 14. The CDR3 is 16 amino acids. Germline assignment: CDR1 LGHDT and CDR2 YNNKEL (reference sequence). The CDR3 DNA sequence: TGTGCCAGCAGCCAAACAGGAAGCAGGGGGTCGAGGGAAGCTTTCTTT. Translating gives CASSQTGSRGSREAFF. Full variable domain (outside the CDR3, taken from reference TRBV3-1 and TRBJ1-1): DTAVSQTPKYLVTQMGNDKSIKCEQNLGHDTMYWYKQDSKKFLKIMFSYNNKELIINETVPNRFSPKSPDKAHLNLHINSLELGDSAVYFCASSQTGSRGSREAFFGQGTRLTVV.

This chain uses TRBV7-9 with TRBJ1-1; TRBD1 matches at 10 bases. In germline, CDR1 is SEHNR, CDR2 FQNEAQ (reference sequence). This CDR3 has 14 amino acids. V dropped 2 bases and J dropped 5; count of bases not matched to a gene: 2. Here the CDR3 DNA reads TGTGCCAGCAGCTTATTGGGACAGGGGACTGAAGCTTTCTTT. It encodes CASSLLGQGTEAFF.

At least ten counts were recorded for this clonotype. The CDR3 spells CSVEGVHSPLHF. The CDR3 nucleotides read TGCAGTGTAGAGGGCGTTCATTCACCCCTCCACTTT. The V call is TRBV20-1, the J call TRBJ1-6; D unresolved. The germline V gene has CDR1 DFQATT and CDR2 SNEGSKA (reference sequence). Between the trimmed V and J ends, which lost 7 bases and 8 bases, there was a span of 12 bases. The CDR3 consists of 12 residues.

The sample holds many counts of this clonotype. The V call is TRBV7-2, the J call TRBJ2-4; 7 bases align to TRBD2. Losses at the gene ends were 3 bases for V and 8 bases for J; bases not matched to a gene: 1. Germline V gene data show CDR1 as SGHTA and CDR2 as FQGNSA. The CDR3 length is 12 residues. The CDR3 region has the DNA TGTGCCAGCAGCTTCGCGGGGGACATTCAGTACTTC. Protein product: CASSFAGDIQYF.

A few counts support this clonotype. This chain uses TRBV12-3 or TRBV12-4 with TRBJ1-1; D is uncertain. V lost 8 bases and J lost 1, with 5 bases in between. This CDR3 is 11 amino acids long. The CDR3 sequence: CASEWNTEAFF. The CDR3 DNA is TGTGCCAGCGAGTGGAACACTGAAGCTTTCTTT.

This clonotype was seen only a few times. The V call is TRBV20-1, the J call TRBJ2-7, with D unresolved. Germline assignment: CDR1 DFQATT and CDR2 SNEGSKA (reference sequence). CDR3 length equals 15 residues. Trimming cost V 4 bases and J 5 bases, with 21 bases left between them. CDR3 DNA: TGCAGTGCTACCCCGGCCCAGAGAGGCGGTGACGAGCAGTACTTC. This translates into CSATPAQRGGDEQYF.

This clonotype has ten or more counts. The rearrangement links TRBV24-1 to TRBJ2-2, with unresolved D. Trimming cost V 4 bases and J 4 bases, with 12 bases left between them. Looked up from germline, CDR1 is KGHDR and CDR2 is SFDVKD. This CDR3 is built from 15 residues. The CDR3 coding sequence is TGTGCCACCAGTGACCAGCCTAGTTTCACCGGGGAGCTGTTTTTT. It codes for CATSDQPSFTGELFF.

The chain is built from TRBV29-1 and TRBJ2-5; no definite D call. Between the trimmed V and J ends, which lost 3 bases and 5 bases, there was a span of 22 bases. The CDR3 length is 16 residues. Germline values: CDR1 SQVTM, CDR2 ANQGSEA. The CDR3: CSVEGLGRGVRETQYF. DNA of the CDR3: TGCAGCGTTGAGGGCCTCGGGCGCGGAGTCAGGGAGACCCAGTACTTC.

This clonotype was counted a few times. The CDR3, as DNA: TGTGCCAGCAGTGCCGACAGGGCTAACTATGGCTACACCTTC. This sequence encodes CASSADRANYGYTF. The V call is TRBV27, the J call TRBJ1-2, with 7 bases matching TRBD1. The CDR3 is 14 residues long. Germline-derived CDR1 and CDR2 are MNHEY and SMNVEV (reference sequence). Losses at the gene ends were 5 bases for V and 0 bases for J; bases not matched to a gene: 3.